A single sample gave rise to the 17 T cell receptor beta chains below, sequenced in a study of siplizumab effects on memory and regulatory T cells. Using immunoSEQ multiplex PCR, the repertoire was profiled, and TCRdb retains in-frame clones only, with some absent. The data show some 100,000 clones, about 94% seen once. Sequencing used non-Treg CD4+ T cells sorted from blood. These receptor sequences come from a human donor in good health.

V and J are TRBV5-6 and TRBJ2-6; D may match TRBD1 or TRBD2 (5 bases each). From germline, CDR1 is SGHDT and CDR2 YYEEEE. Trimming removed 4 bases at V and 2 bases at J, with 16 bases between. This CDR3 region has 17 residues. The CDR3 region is CASSGDLGRTGANVLTF. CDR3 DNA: TGTGCCAGCAGCGGGGACCTCGGTAGAACTGGGGCCAACGTCCTGACTTTC.

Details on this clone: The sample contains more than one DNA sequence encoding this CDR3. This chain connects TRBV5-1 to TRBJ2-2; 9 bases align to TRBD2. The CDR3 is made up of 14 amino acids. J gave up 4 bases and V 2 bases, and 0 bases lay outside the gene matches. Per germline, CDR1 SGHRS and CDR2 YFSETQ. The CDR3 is CASSLAGGTGELFF. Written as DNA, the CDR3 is TGCGCCAGCAGCTTAGCGGGAGGCACCGGGGAGCTGTTTTTT.

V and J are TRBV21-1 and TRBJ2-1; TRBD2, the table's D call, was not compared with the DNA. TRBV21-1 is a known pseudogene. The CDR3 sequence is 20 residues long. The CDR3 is CASVPPGLALPPPRANEQFF. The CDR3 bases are TGTGCCAGCGTCCCTCCGGGACTAGCGTTACCACCACCACGGGCAAATGAGCAGTTCTTC.

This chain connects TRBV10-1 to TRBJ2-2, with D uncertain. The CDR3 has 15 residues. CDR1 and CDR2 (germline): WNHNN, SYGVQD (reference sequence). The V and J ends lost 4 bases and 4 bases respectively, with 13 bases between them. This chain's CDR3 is CASSAELSATGELFF. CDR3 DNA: TGCGCCAGCAGTGCAGAGTTGAGTGCCACCGGGGAGCTGTTTTTT.

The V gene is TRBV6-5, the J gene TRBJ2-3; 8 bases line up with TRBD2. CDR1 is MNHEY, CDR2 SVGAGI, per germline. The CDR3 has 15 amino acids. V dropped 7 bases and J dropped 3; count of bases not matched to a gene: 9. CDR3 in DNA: TGTGCCAGCAAGGAGCGGGAGCGGAGGACAGATACGCAGTATTTT. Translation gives CASKERERRTDTQYF.

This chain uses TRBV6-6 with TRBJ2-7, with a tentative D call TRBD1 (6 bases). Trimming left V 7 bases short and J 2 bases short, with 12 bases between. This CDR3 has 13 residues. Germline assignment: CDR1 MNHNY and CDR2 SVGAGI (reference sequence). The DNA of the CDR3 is TGTGCCAGCACTCCCCAGGGGACCTACGAGCAGTACTTC. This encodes CASTPQGTYEQYF.

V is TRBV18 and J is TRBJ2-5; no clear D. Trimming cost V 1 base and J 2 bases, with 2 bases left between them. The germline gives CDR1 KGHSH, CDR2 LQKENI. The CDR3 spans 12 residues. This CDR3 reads CASSPLQETQYF. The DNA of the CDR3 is TGTGCCAGCTCACCACTTCAAGAGACCCAGTACTTC.

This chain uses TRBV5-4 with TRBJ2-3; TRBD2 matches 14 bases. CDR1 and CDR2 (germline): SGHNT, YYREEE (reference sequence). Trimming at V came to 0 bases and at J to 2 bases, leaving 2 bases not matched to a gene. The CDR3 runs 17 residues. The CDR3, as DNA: TGTGCCAGCAGCTTGGGGACTAGCGGGAGGAACACAGATACGCAGTATTTT. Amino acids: CASSLGTSGRNTDTQYF.

CDR3 amino acids: CASRTAEDRDNEQFF. The CDR3 DNA reads as TGTGCCAGCAGAACAGCGGAGGATCGAGACAATGAGCAGTTCTTC. The chain uses TRBV6-6 and TRBJ2-1; D might be TRBD2 (5 bases). Germline CDR1 is MNHNY and CDR2 is SVGAGI (reference sequence). V was cut by 6 bases and J by 5 bases, with 17 bases left in between. This CDR3 has 15 amino acids.

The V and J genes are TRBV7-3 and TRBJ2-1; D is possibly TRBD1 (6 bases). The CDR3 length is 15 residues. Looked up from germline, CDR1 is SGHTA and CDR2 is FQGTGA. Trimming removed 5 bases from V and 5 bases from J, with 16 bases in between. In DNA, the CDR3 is TGTGCCAGCAGCCGGAGAGGGGGAAAGAACAATGAGCAGTTCTTC. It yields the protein CASSRRGGKNNEQFF.

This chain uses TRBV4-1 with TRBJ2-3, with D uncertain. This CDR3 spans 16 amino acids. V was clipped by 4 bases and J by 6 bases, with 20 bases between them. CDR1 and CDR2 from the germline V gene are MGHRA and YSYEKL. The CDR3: CASSRGGEAPADTQYF. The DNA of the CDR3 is TGCGCCAGCAGCCGAGGCGGAGAGGCGCCCGCGGATACGCAGTATTTT.

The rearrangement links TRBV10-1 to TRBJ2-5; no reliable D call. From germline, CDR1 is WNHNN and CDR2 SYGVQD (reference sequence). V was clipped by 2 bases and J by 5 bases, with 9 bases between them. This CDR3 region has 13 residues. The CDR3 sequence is CASSEGYRETQYF. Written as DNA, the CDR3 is TGCGCCAGCAGTGAGGGTTATAGGGAGACCCAGTACTTC.

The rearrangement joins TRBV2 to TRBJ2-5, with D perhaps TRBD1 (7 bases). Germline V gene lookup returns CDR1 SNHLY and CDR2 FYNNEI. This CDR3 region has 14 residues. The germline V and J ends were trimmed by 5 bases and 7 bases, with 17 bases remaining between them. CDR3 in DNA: TGTGCCAGCAGTCTTGAGAGGGGGCGGGGGACCCAGTACTTC. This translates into CASSLERGRGTQYF.

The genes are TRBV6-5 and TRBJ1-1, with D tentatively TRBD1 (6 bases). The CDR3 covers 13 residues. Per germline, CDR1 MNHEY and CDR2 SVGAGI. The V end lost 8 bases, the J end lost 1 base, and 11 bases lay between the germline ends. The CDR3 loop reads CASRKQGNTEAFF. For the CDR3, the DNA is TGTGCCAGCCGGAAACAGGGGAACACTGAAGCTTTCTTT.

This CDR3 reads CASSRRGQYEQYF. CDR3 bases: TGTGCCAGCAGTCGCAGGGGGCAATACGAGCAGTACTTC. The rearrangement links TRBV6-6 to TRBJ2-7, with TRBD1 identical over 8 bases. The J segment lost 4 bases and the V segment lost 5 bases, leaving 4 bases of the junction unmatched. Germline assignment: CDR1 MNHNY and CDR2 SVGAGI (reference sequence). The CDR3 extends over 13 amino acids.

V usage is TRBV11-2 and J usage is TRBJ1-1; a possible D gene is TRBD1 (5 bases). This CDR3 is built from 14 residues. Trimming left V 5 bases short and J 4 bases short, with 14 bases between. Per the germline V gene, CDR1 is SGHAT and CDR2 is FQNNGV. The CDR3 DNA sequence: TGTGCCAGCAGCCCTGCGTGGGGCGGCACTGAAGCTTTCTTT. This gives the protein CASSPAWGGTEAFF.

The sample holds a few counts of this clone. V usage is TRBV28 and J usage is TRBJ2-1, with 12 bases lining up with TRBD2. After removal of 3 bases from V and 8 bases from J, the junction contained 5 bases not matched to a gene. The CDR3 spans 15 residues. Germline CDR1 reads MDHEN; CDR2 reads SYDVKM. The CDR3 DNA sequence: TGTGCCAGCAGTTTGGGGACTAGCGGGTTGCATGAGCAGTTCTTC. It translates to CASSLGTSGLHEQFF.